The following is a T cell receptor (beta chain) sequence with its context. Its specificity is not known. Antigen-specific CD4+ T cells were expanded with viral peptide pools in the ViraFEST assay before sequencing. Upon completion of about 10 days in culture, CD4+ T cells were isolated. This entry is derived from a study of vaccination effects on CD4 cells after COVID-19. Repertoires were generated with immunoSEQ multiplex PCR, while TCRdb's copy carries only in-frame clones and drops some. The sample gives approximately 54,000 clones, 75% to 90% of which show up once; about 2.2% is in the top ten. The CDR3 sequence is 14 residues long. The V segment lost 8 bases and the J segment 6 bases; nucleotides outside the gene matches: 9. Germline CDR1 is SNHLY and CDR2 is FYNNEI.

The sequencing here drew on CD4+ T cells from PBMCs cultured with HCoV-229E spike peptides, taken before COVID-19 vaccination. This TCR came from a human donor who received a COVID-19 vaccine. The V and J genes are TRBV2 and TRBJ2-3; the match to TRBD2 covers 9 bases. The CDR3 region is CASALAGGQDTQYF. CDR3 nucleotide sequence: TGTGCCAGCGCCCTTGCGGGGGGGCAGGATACGCAGTATTTT.